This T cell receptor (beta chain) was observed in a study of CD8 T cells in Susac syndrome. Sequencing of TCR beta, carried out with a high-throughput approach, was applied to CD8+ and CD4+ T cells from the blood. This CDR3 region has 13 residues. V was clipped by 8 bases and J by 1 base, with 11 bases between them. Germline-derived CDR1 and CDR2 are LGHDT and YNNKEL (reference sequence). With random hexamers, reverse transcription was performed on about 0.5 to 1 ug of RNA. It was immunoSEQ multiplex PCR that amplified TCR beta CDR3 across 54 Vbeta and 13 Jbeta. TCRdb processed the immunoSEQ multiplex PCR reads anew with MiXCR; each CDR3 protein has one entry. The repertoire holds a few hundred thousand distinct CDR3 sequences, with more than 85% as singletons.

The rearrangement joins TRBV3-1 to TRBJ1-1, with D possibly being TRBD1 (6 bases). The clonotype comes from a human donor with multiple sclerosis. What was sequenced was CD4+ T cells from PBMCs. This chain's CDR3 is CASGGQRNTEAFF. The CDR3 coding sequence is TGTGCCAGCGGAGGACAGCGGAACACTGAAGCTTTCTTT.